Listed here are 7 T cell receptor beta chains from one sample, sequenced in a study of T cell repertoires in cytomegalovirus infection. TCRdb itself ran the reads through MiXCR, one entry per CDR3 protein. The table records about 450,000 distinct CDR3 sequences, roughly 30% of them present only once. Sequenced sample: PBMCs. These receptors originate from a human donor in good health (CMV status not recorded). Some clones in this sample may be carry-over from other donors' samples.

V gene TRBV4-3 combines with J gene TRBJ2-1; D perhaps matches TRBD1 (6 bases). V was cut by 4 bases and J by 4 bases, with 14 bases left in between. The CDR3 length is 15 residues. Germline CDR1 LGHNA, CDR2 YSLEER. In DNA, the CDR3 is TGCGCCAGCAGCCCGGGACACGAGTTTTACAATGAGCAGTTCTTC. This codes for CASSPGHEFYNEQFF.

This clonotype was recorded many times. The rearrangement uses TRBV19 and TRBJ2-7, with D possibly TRBD1 on 6 matching bases. The CDR3 extends over 14 amino acids. V was shortened by 2 bases and J by 2 bases, with 10 bases between the two germline ends. Germline V gene lookup returns CDR1 LNHDA and CDR2 SQIVND (reference sequence). CDR3 residues: CASSIKQGTYEQYF. CDR3 nucleotide sequence: TGTGCCAGTAGTATAAAACAGGGCACCTACGAGCAGTACTTC.

The chain uses TRBV5-6 and TRBJ2-1, with 13 bases matching TRBD2. Germline CDR1 and CDR2: SGHDT and YYEEEE. V gave up 3 bases and J gave up 3 bases; unmatched junction bases: 9. The CDR3 loop spans 18 amino acids. Written as DNA, the CDR3 is TGTGCCAGCAGCTGGTTACTAGCGGGGGGGCTGAACTACAATGAGCAGTTCTTC. Protein product: CASSWLLAGGLNYNEQFF.

The rearrangement links TRBV20-1 to TRBJ1-2; TRBD1 might be the D (5 bases). The V end was cut by 6 bases, the J end by 6 bases, with 17 bases between. The CDR3 loop spans 13 amino acids. Germline V gene lookup returns CDR1 DFQATT and CDR2 SNEGSKA (reference sequence). CDR3 nucleotide sequence: TGCAGTGCGTCACCCGGGACGGCGGATGGCTACACCTTC. Protein: CSASPGTADGYTF.

CDR3 loop: CASSSSAGRQFF. The CDR3 DNA reads as TGTGCCAGCAGTTCGTCGGCGGGGCGGCAGTTCTTC. J is TRBJ2-1 and V is TRBV28, with D tentatively TRBD2 (6 bases). The ends were cut back, 4 bases at V and 12 bases at J, with 13 bases in the middle. Germline V gene lookup returns CDR1 MDHEN and CDR2 SYDVKM. This CDR3 region has 12 residues.

As to this clonotype: A much larger clone sits a single nucleotide away, making a read error possible. The chain's CDR3 is CASSVTSYERSFF. The CDR3, as DNA: TGTGCCAGCAGCGTAACTAGTTATGAACGATCTTTCTTT. The chain employs TRBV7-2 and TRBJ1-1; no clear D gene. This CDR3 is 13 amino acids long. In germline, CDR1 is SGHTA, CDR2 FQGNSA. Trimming took off 5 bases at V and 12 bases at J, with 19 bases between the two ends.

J is TRBJ1-1 and V is TRBV6-2 or TRBV6-3; D gene uncertain. V shed 8 bases and J shed 4 bases, with 17 bases lying between them. The CDR3 loop spans 14 amino acids. The germline CDR1 and CDR2 sequences are MNHEY and SVGEGT. CDR3 sequence reads: CASRVQFKRTEAFF. The CDR3 coding sequence is TGTGCCAGCCGAGTGCAGTTCAAGCGCACTGAAGCTTTCTTT.